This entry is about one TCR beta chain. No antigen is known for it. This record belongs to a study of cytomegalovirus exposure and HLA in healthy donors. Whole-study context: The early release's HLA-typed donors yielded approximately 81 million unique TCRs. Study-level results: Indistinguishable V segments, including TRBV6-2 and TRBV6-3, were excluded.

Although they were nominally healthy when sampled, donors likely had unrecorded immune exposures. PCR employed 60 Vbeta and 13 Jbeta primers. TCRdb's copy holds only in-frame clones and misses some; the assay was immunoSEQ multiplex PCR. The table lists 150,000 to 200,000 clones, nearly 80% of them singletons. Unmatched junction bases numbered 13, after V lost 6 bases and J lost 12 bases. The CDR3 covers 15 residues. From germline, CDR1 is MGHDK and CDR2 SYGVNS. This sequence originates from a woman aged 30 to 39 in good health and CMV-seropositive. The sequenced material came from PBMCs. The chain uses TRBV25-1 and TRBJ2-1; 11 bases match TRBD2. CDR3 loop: CASSATSGGTFVQFF. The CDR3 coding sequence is TGTGCCAGCAGCGCTACTAGCGGGGGAACTTTCGTGCAGTTCTTC.